The following is a T cell receptor beta chain sequence with its context. Its target is not known. This entry is derived from a study of long-term antiretroviral therapy in people with HIV. Findings of the study overall: ART was followed by higher diversity that remained below transplant donor controls. Repertoires with HIV possessed tighter CDR3 length spans than those of controls.

Version v3.0 of the immunoSEQ assay ran at survey level. Sequencing used immunoSEQ multiplex PCR; TCRdb keeps in-frame clones, though not all of them. The profile covers about 21,000 clones, with less than 85% appearing a single time and 12% taken by the ten largest. This sequence originates from a woman aged 40 to 55 with HIV. The starting material was unsorted PBMCs, obtained about 1.8 years before starting antiretroviral therapy.

CDR3 sequence (DNA): TGCGCCAGCAGACCTCTACAGGCAAACTATGGCTACACCTTC. Translated, it gives CASRPLQANYGYTF. The J gene is TRBJ1-2, the V gene TRBV5-1, with D tentatively TRBD1 (5 bases). Germline CDR1 and CDR2: SGHRS and YFSETQ. This CDR3 is built from 14 residues. Trimming removed 5 bases at V and 2 bases at J, with 13 bases between. Variable domain in full (rest from reference TRBV5-1 and TRBJ1-2): KAGVTQTPRYLIKTRGQQVTLSCSPISGHRSVSWYQQTPGQGLQFLFEYFSETQRNKGNFPGRFSGRQFSNSRSEMNVSTLELGDSALYLCASRPLQANYGYTFGSGTRLTVV.